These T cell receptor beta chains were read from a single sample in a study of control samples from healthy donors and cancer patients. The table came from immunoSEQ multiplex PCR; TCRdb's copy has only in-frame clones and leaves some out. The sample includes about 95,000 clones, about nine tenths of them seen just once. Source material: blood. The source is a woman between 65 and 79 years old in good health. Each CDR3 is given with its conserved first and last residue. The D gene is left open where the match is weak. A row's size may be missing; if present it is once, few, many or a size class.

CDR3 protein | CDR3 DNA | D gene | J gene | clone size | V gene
CASSGGQATDTQYF | TGTGCCAGTTCAGGGGGGCAGGCCACAGATACGCAGTATTTT | - | TRBJ2-3 | few | TRBV11-2
CASSLYGTNEQFF | TGTGCCAGCAGCTTGTACGGAACCAATGAGCAGTTCTTC | - | TRBJ2-1 | - | TRBV5-4
CSVIKGIYAFF | TGCAGCGTCATAAAGGGGATTTATGCTTTCTTT | - | TRBJ1-1 | - | TRBV29-1
CATSRDPGGPRQDTQYF | TGTGCCACCAGCAGAGATCCAGGCGGCCCCCGGCAAGATACGCAGTATTTT | - | TRBJ2-3 | - | TRBV15
CASSLMSGGPSSAEAFF | TGTGCCAGCAGCTTAATGTCAGGGGGCCCTTCTTCTGCTGAAGCTTTCTTT | TRBD1 | TRBJ1-1 | few | TRBV7-8
CASSFSGELFF | TGCGCCAGCAGCTTCTCGGGGGAGCTGTTTTTT | - | TRBJ2-2 | - | TRBV5-1
CASSGGIDNEQFF | TGTGCCAGCAGCGGGGGGATCGACAATGAGCAGTTCTTC | - | TRBJ2-1 | - | TRBV7-3
CASSYYRGRDASYEQYF | TGTGCCAGCAGCTACTATAGGGGCCGGGACGCCTCCTACGAGCAGTACTTC | - | TRBJ2-7 | few | TRBV7-6
CASSRGQGARQFF | TGTGCCAGCAGTCGCGGACAGGGGGCAAGGCAGTTCTTC | TRBD1 | TRBJ2-1 | - | TRBV6-5
CASSLTTGGTYNEQFF | TGTGCCAGCAGCCTGACCACAGGGGGGACCTACAATGAGCAGTTCTTC | TRBD1 | TRBJ2-1 | - | TRBV14
CASSQGPHLGPQHF | TGTGCCAGCAGCCAAGGACCCCACTTAGGGCCCCAGCATTTT | - | TRBJ1-5 | - | TRBV3-1/TRBV3-2
CASRGTGGVGYTF | TGTGCCAGCAGGGGGACAGGGGGCGTTGGCTACACCTTC | TRBD1 | TRBJ1-2 | - | TRBV6-5
CASSPTGTGGRETQYF | TGTGCCAGCAGCCCTACCGGGACAGGGGGCAGGGAGACCCAGTACTTC | TRBD1 | TRBJ2-5 | - | TRBV6-6
CASSSRQGNTEAFF | TGTGCCAGCAGCAGTCGACAGGGTAATACTGAAGCTTTCTTT | TRBD1 | TRBJ1-1 | - | TRBV16
CASSSSSGTYNEQFF | TGCGCCAGCAGCTCCTCTAGCGGGACTTACAATGAGCAGTTCTTC | TRBD2 | TRBJ2-1 | - | TRBV5-1
CASSETTNYGYTF | TGCGCCAGCAGTGAGACGACCAACTATGGCTACACCTTC | - | TRBJ1-2 | - | TRBV10-2
CASWTGNNSPLHF | TGTGCCAGTTGGACAGGGAATAATTCACCCCTCCACTTT | TRBD1 | TRBJ1-6 | - | TRBV12-3/TRBV12-4
CASSLEVGPRGPYEQYF | TGCGCCAGCAGCTTGGAAGTCGGACCTAGGGGCCCCTACGAGCAGTACTTC | - | TRBJ2-7 | - | TRBV5-1
CASSQGTVMTYEQYF | TGTGCCAGCAGCCAAGGCACCGTTATGACCTACGAGCAGTACTTC | - | TRBJ2-7 | - | TRBV3-1/TRBV3-2
CASSSYRGNTEAFF | TGTGCCAGCAGCTCCTACAGGGGGAACACTGAAGCTTTCTTT | TRBD1 | TRBJ1-1 | - | TRBV5-6
CASSSPPGPKKYF | TGTGCCAGCAGCTCTCCTCCGGGACCCAAAAAGTATTTT | - | TRBJ2-3 | once | TRBV11-2
CASSDEGYRTMNTEAFF | TGTGCCAGCAGTGATGAAGGGTACCGAACGATGAACACTGAAGCTTTCTTT | - | TRBJ1-1 | - | TRBV2
CSASGRGRYNEQFF | TGCAGTGCTAGTGGGCGGGGTAGGTACAATGAGCAGTTCTTC | - | TRBJ2-1 | - | TRBV20-1